The 21 T cell receptor beta chains reported below all come from one sample, sequenced in a study of vaccination effects on CD4 cells after COVID-19 (dated by TCRdb to about 2022). Preparation of the library involved the immunoSEQ multiplex PCR assay. This is the immuneACCESS table as TCRdb keeps it, with only in-frame sequences that have V and J called. A part of the clones is gone; compared with another copy, unresolved V genes explain less than half, and the rest is unexplained. This sample is represented by more than 40,000 clones; roughly four fifths of them were singletons. 10% to 11% of the sample is taken by the ten largest. In the ViraFEST assay, PBMC were stimulated with viral peptide pools, and TCR sequencing was then used to find antigen-specific CD4+ T cell clonotypes based on their expansion. After roughly 11 days of culture, CD4+ T cells were isolated with the EasySep CD4+ T cell isolation kit. None of the healthy vaccine recipients had a prior SARS-CoV-2 infection, which was confirmed by nucleocapsid antibody tests that came back negative both before and after vaccination.

Antigens for these TCRs are unknown. The sample here was CD4+ T cells from PBMCs cultured with SARS-CoV-2 spike peptides, taken before COVID-19 vaccination. Sample cell subset or site, as interpreted from the label and publication: SARS-CoV-2 spike overlapping peptide pool stimulation. These TCRs come from a human donor who received a COVID-19 vaccine.

The chain joins TRBV5-4 to TRBJ2-7, with D possibly TRBD2 on 6 matching bases. This CDR3 is 14 amino acids long. CDR1 and CDR2 from the germline V gene are SGHNT and YYREEE (reference sequence). V shed 2 bases and J shed 1 base, with 10 bases lying between them. CDR3 sequence reads: CASSFGGWSYEQYV. CDR3 bases: TGTGCCAGCAGCTTCGGGGGATGGTCCTACGAGCAGTACGTC.

This clone was found once. The J gene is TRBJ1-6, the V gene TRBV7-2; D unclear. Looked up from germline, CDR1 is SGHTA and CDR2 is FQGNSA. V lost 4 bases to trimming and J lost 7 bases, with 14 bases between them. The CDR3 is 15 residues long. The CDR3 DNA sequence: TGTGCCAGCAGCTCCTCGACATTAGCGAATTCACCCCTCCACTTT. Its protein is CASSSSTLANSPLHF. Based on the CDR3 plus reference TRBV7-2 and TRBJ1-6, the full variable domain is GAGVSQSPSNKVTEKGKDVELRCDPISGHTALYWYRQSLGQGLEFLIYFQGNSAPDKSGLPSDRFSAERTGGSVSTLTIQRTQQEDSAVYLCASSSSTLANSPLHFGNGTRLTVT.

J is TRBJ2-7 and V is TRBV11-2, with D possibly being TRBD1 (6 bases). V was clipped by 6 bases and J by 3 bases, with 18 bases between them. The CDR3 covers 15 residues. CDR1 is SGHAT and CDR2 is FQNNGV in the germline V gene. CDR3 residues: CASSLGQDRFYEQYV. CDR3 in DNA: TGTGCCAGCAGTCTTGGCCAGGACAGATTCTACGAGCAGTACGTC.

This rearrangement joins TRBV28 to TRBJ1-3, with TRBD1 matching 9 bases. The CDR3 spans 15 residues. In germline, CDR1 is MDHEN, CDR2 SYDVKM. Unmatched junction bases numbered 11, after V lost 6 bases and J lost 8 bases. CDR3 DNA: TGTGCCAGCAGACTCGGGACAGGGCGAGCGGACACCATATATTTT. Translation gives CASRLGTGRADTIYF.

The CDR3 nucleotides read TGCGCCAGCAGCTTGGGACAAACAGGGATCGCGAAAGGCTACACCTTC. Translating it yields CASSLGQTGIAKGYTF. This rearrangement joins TRBV5-1 to TRBJ1-2; possible D gene TRBD1, 6 bases. Germline CDR1 SGHRS, CDR2 YFSETQ. This CDR3 region has 16 residues. With 0 bases removed from V and 8 bases from J, the gap between germline ends came to 20 bases. Looking up the rest from reference TRBV5-1 and TRBJ1-2 gives the full variable domain: KAGVTQTPRYLIKTRGQQVTLSCSPISGHRSVSWYQQTPGQGLQFLFEYFSETQRNKGNFPGRFSGRQFSNSRSEMNVSTLELGDSALYLCASSLGQTGIAKGYTFGSGTRLTVV.

The V and J genes are TRBV29-1 and TRBJ1-5; no clear D gene. The germline V and J ends were trimmed by 6 bases and 2 bases, with 17 bases remaining between them. The germline CDR1 and CDR2 sequences are SQVTM and ANQGSEA. The CDR3 extends over 15 amino acids. CDR3 in amino acids: CSVADGVIGNQPQHF. The CDR3 bases are TGCAGCGTAGCGGACGGAGTGATAGGCAATCAGCCCCAGCATTTT.

Turning to this clone: This specimen includes other DNA sequences encoding the same CDR3. The chain employs TRBV18 and TRBJ2-2; the match to TRBD1 covers 10 bases. The trim removed 2 bases at V and 5 bases at J, leaving 2 bases unmatched. CDR3 size: 15 residues. Germline V CDR1 and CDR2: KGHSH, LQKENI. CDR3 in amino acids: CASSPGQGGTGELFF. The DNA of the CDR3 is TGTGCCAGCTCACCAGGACAGGGGGGAACCGGGGAGCTGTTTTTT.

The genes are TRBV24-1 and TRBJ2-2, with 10 positions matching TRBD1. Germline V gene lookup returns CDR1 KGHDR and CDR2 SFDVKD. The V and J ends lost 7 bases and 6 bases, in that order; junction bases with no gene match: 10. The CDR3 sequence is 16 residues long. The CDR3 nucleotides read TGTGCCACCAGCCCTTTAGGGACAGGGGAGTCCGGGGAGCTGTTTTTT. This encodes CATSPLGTGESGELFF.

The chain employs TRBV2 and TRBJ2-2; weak D call: TRBD1 (5 bases). This CDR3 is built from 14 residues. The germline CDR1 and CDR2 sequences are SNHLY and FYNNEI. The V end lost 8 bases, the J end lost 1 base, and 11 bases lay between the germline ends. In nucleotides, the CDR3 is TGTGCCAGCCTTCGACAGCTGAACACCGGGGAGCTGTTTTTT. Translating gives CASLRQLNTGELFF.

This clone was seen only once. This rearrangement joins TRBV5-1 to TRBJ1-3; possible D gene TRBD1, 6 bases. V was shortened by 5 bases and J by 0 bases, with 12 bases between the two germline ends. CDR3 length: 15 residues. In germline, CDR1 is SGHRS, CDR2 YFSETQ. The CDR3 spells CASRREGDSGNTIYF. The CDR3 nucleotides read TGCGCCAGCAGGCGGGAGGGGGACTCTGGAAACACCATATATTTT.

The chain combines TRBV5-1 with TRBJ2-5; D gene uncertain. V gave up 1 base and J gave up 2 bases, with 6 bases separating them. The CDR3 extends over 13 amino acids. The germline V gene encodes CDR1 SGHRS and CDR2 YFSETQ. CDR3 nucleotides: TGCGCCAGCAGCTTGTCTCTGCAAGAGACCCAGTACTTC. It specifies CASSLSLQETQYF.

The chain recombines TRBV30 with TRBJ2-2; TRBD1 or TRBD2 may be the D gene (6 bases each). V was trimmed by 7 bases and J by 7 bases, leaving 22 bases between them. Germline V CDR1 and CDR2: GTSNPN, SVGIG (reference sequence). This CDR3 has 15 residues. The CDR3 DNA reads TGTGCCTCCCTCCCGACGGGGGCCATAAACGGGGAGCTGTTTTTT. Translating gives CASLPTGAINGELFF.

The J gene is TRBJ1-2, the V gene TRBV5-5, with D tentatively TRBD1 (6 bases). V lost 2 bases to trimming and J lost 7 bases, with 15 bases between them. CDR1 is SGHKS and CDR2 is YYEKEE in the germline V gene (reference sequence). This CDR3 has 14 residues. The CDR3 DNA follows: TGTGCCAGCAGCTTCCCCGGGGGCGGGTCTGGCTACACCTTC. Translation gives CASSFPGGGSGYTF.

This chain connects TRBV27 to TRBJ2-1; D may correspond to TRBD1 or TRBD2 (7 bases each). The germline CDR1 and CDR2 sequences are MNHEY and SMNVEV (reference sequence). CDR3 length: 15 amino acids. The V and J ends lost 3 bases and 4 bases respectively, with 13 bases between them. The CDR3: CASSFGRGGYNEQFF. CDR3 DNA: TGTGCCAGCAGTTTCGGCAGGGGGGGATACAATGAGCAGTTCTTC.

The chain carries TRBV5-1 and TRBJ2-2, with D maybe TRBD1 (5 bases). Germline lookup yields CDR1 SGHRS and CDR2 YFSETQ. The CDR3 has 15 amino acids. V was trimmed by 0 bases and J by 7 bases, leaving 13 bases between them. The chain's CDR3 is CASSLVTGHGGELFF. The CDR3 DNA is TGCGCCAGCAGCTTGGTTACAGGCCATGGCGGGGAGCTGTTTTTT.

This chain joins TRBV20-1 and TRBJ2-4, with D uncertain. V was cut by 3 bases and J by 0 bases, with 3 bases left in between. The CDR3 contains 12 residues. Germline V CDR1 and CDR2: DFQATT, SNEGSKA (reference sequence). The CDR3 DNA sequence: TGCAGTGCTAGTCTAGCCAAAAACATTCAGTACTTC. Its translation: CSASLAKNIQYF.

This clone was recorded only once. This rearrangement joins TRBV25-1 to TRBJ1-4; possible D gene TRBD1, 5 bases. The CDR3 is made up of 14 amino acids. Trimming shortened V by 3 bases and J by 5 bases, and 10 bases separated the two germline ends. From germline, CDR1 is MGHDK and CDR2 SYGVNS. The CDR3 loop is CASSEVRDNEKLFF. For the CDR3, the DNA is TGTGCCAGCAGTGAGGTCAGGGACAATGAAAAACTGTTTTTT. Variable domain in full (rest from reference TRBV25-1 and TRBJ1-4): EADIYQTPRYLVIGTGKKITLECSQTMGHDKMYWYQQDPGMELHLIHYSYGVNSTEKGDLSSESTVSRIRTEHFPLTLESARPSHTSQYLCASSEVRDNEKLFFGSGTQLSVL.

The chain uses TRBV6-5 and TRBJ2-1; D possibly corresponds to TRBD2 (6 bases). Germline CDR1 reads MNHEY; CDR2 reads SVGAGI. CDR3 length: 15 residues. The V and J ends lost 8 bases and 1 base respectively, with 15 bases between them. CDR3 residues: CASQVIAVSYNEQFF. CDR3 DNA: TGTGCCAGCCAAGTGATAGCGGTTTCCTACAATGAGCAGTTCTTC.

The chain recombines TRBV5-6 with TRBJ1-5; D gene ambiguous. Trimming took 0 bases from V and 5 from J, leaving 9 bases between them. The CDR3 sequence is 14 residues long. In germline, CDR1 is SGHDT, CDR2 YYEEEE. The CDR3 sequence: CASSLVAGDQPQHF. CDR3 in DNA: TGTGCCAGCAGCTTGGTGGCAGGCGATCAGCCCCAGCATTTT. Full variable domain (missing parts from reference TRBV5-6 and TRBJ1-5): DAGVTQSPTHLIKTRGQQVTLRCSPKSGHDTVSWYQQALGQGPQFIFQYYEEEERQRGNFPDRFSGHQFPNYSSELNVNALLLGDSALYLCASSLVAGDQPQHFGDGTRLSIL.

The chain combines TRBV12-3 or TRBV12-4 with TRBJ1-1; maybe TRBD1 (5 bases). The CDR3 covers 13 residues. V shed 6 bases and J shed 2 bases, with 10 bases lying between them. As DNA, the CDR3 is TGTGCCAGCAGCCGGACACGTAACACTGAAGCTTTCTTT. Encoded protein: CASSRTRNTEAFF.

This clone was seen more than once but under ten times. This chain joins TRBV11-1 and TRBJ1-6; D call uncertain. In germline, CDR1 is SGHAT, CDR2 FQDESV (reference sequence). This CDR3 spans 15 amino acids. V lost 5 bases and J 10 bases, leaving 18 bases between the germline ends. The CDR3: CASSPGLSIHSPLHF. DNA for the CDR3: TGTGCCAGCAGCCCGGGCCTTTCCATACACTCACCCCTCCACTTT.